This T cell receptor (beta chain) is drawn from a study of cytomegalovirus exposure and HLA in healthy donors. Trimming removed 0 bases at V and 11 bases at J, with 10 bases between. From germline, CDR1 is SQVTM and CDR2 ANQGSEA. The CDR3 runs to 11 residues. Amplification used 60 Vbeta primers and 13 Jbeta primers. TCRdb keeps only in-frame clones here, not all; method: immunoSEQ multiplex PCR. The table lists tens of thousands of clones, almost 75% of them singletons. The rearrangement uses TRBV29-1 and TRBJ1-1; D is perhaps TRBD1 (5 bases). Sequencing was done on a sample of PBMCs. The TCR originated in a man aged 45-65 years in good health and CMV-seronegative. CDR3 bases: TGCAGCGTTGAAGATCAAAGGGGCGCTTTCTTT. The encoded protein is CSVEDQRGAFF.